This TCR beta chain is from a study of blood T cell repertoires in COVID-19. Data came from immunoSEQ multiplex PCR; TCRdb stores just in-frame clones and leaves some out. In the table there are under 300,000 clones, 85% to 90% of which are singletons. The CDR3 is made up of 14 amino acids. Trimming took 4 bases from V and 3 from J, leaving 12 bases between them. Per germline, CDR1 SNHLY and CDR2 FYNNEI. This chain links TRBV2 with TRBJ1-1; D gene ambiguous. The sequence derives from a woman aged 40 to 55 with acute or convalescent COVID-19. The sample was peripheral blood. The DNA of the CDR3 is TGTGCCAGCAGTGTTCCGGGTCTAGACACTGAAGCTTTCTTT. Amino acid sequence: CASSVPGLDTEAFF.